This T cell receptor (beta chain) originates from a study of Ad26.COV2.S vaccination and SARS-CoV-2 variants. The wider study: Once or twice, 56 days apart, Ad26.COV2.S was delivered intramuscularly. Study-level findings and limits: TCR breadth and depth estimates may have understated total T cell responses.

Indicated treatment: roughly 19 received Ad26.COV2.S at low or high dose, single or two shots; roughly 5 received placebo; per-sample allocation not given. Following the first vaccine or placebo injection, samples were taken on day 63. On this clone itself: Its specificity is not known.

Trimming shortened V by 6 bases and J by 8 bases, and 19 bases separated the two germline ends. The germline CDR1 and CDR2 sequences are MNHEY and SVGAGI. The CDR3 runs to 14 residues. Profiled with immunoSEQ multiplex PCR; TCRdb holds only in-frame clones, not every one. The data hold approximately 420,000 clones, with roughly 90% observed a single time. The sample consisted of peripheral blood, taken in a trial of Ad26.COV2.S vaccine versus placebo. The chain links TRBV6-5 to TRBJ1-2; a possible D gene is TRBD1 (5 bases). This receptor was taken from a person between 18 and 59 years old who received the Ad26.COV2.S COVID-19 vaccine or a placebo. The CDR3 DNA is TGTGCCAGCAGACCCCTGAGAAGGGGTAAAGGCTACACCTTC. Residues: CASRPLRRGKGYTF.